The following is a TCR beta chain sequence with its context. These data are taken from a study of blood T cell repertoires in COVID-19. Study at large: T cells, B-cell-depleted T cells, or PBMCs supplied cDNA or gDNA.

Germline V gene data show CDR1 as MNHEY and CDR2 as SVGAGI. CDR3 length equals 15 residues. Between the trimmed V and J ends, which lost 5 bases and 3 bases, there was a span of 13 bases. Across under 25 US areas, participants ranged in age from roughly 18 to 95 years. Self-reported history from a screening survey and questionnaire set each donor's cohort. Per the original methods: The assay estimated nucleated cells by amplifying reference gene primers. Libraries were prepared by immunoSEQ multiplex PCR; TCRdb keeps only in-frame clonotypes and omits some of them. The V and J calls and clone size come from that table; D and trimming were worked out from the DNA. The repertoire holds approximately 450,000 clones, nearly 90% seen once, with roughly 1.9% in the top ten.

Sequencing was done on a sample of PBMCs or T cells enriched from blood (not recorded which). The chain has TRBV6-5 and TRBJ1-4; TRBD1 might be the D (6 bases). The sequence derives from a woman aged 18 to 35 with acute COVID-19. Here the CDR3 DNA reads TGTGCCAGCAGTACAGGACAGCGGCCTAATGAAAAACTGTTTTTT. Translating gives CASSTGQRPNEKLFF.